At least ten counts were recorded for the clone carrying this T cell receptor beta chain. Antigen unknown. The CDR3 is made up of 11 amino acids. The V end lost 8 bases, the J end lost 2 bases, and 7 bases lay between the germline ends. Germline V gives CDR1 ENHRY, CDR2 SYGVKD. The hyperthyroidism patients had all been newly diagnosed, and their disease duration was under 2 months. Their ages ranged from 18 to 65 years. When hyperthyroidism was first diagnosed, the blood sample was taken, preceding any ophthalmopathy symptoms. Source material for PBMCs was about 11 ml fresh peripheral blood. The data were obtained in a study of T cells in Graves' hyperthyroidism and ophthalmopathy. Findings of the study overall: Blood samples included most of the expanded thyroid clonotypes exceeding 0.001.

It was RNA transcripts that yielded the amplified TCR beta CDR3 regions. The study used the HTBI primer set for a first-round RT-PCR of the TCR CDR3. TCRdb re-called the multiplex PCR reads with MiXCR, one entry per CDR3 protein. This table holds about 290,000 distinct CDR3 sequences, less than 15% found once. The source is a woman in her twenties or thirties with Graves' hyperthyroidism that later progressed to Graves' ophthalmopathy. Sequencing used blood. The chain combines TRBV10-3 with TRBJ2-7; no reliable D call. The CDR3 DNA reads as TGTGCCATCCGACTCGCCTACGAGCAGTACTTC. Residues: CAIRLAYEQYF.